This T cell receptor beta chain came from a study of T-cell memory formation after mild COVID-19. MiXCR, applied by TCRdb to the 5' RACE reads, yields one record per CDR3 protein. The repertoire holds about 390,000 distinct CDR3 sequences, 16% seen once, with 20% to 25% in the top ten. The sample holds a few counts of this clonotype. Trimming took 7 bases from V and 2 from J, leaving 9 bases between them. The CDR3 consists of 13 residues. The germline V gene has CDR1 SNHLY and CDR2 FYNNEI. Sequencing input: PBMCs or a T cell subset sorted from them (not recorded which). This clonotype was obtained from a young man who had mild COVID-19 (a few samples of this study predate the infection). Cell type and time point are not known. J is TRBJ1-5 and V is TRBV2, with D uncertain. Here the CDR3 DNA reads TGTGCCAGCACGGACGAACGCAATCAGCCCCAGCATTTT. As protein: CASTDERNQPQHF.